Below, 9 T cell receptor beta chains from the same sample are listed, as sequenced in a study of pediatric ulcerative colitis. The assay was immunoSEQ multiplex PCR, and TCRdb's table has in-frame clones only and misses some. The top ten clones hold about 5.2% of a sample with tens of thousands of clones, more than 60% of them seen once. Material: blood. All receptors come from a boy between 5 and 17 years old with moderate ulcerative colitis.

This clone was recorded only once. The genes are TRBV29-1 and TRBJ1-1; no firm D call. CDR1 is SQVTM and CDR2 is ANQGSEA in the germline V gene. Trimming shortened V by 4 bases and J by 1 base, and 16 bases separated the two germline ends. The CDR3 covers 15 residues. Here the CDR3 reads CSVVYGIRTNTEAFF. CDR3 DNA sequence: TGCAGCGTTGTGTATGGCATTCGGACGAACACTGAAGCTTTCTTT.

Concerning this clone: An end of the junction does not agree with germline; a read error may underlie this. The J gene is TRBJ1-4, the V gene TRBV19; D might be TRBD1 (5 bases). The CDR3 is 13 amino acids. Germline CDR1 is LNHDA and CDR2 is SQIVND (reference sequence). This chain's CDR3 is CSGAGKINEKLFF. The CDR3 DNA reads TGCTCCGGGGCAGGAAAAATTAATGAAAAACTGTTTTTT.

The rearrangement links TRBV28 to TRBJ1-5, with D possibly TRBD1 on 5 matching bases. Trimming removed 5 bases at V and 7 bases at J, with 15 bases between. This CDR3 is 14 amino acids long. Germline V CDR1 and CDR2: MDHEN, SYDVKM. Here the CDR3 DNA reads TGTGCCAGCAGTCCACGGGCAGGGCGGCAGCCCCAGCATTTT. Translating it yields CASSPRAGRQPQHF.

The chain is built from TRBV5-6 and TRBJ2-2; 8 nucleotides align to TRBD1. CDR3 length: 15 residues. Germline loops: CDR1 SGHDT, CDR2 YYEEEE. Trimming removed 4 bases from V and 1 base from J; junction bases left unmatched: 3. CDR3 coding DNA: TGTGCCAGCAGCACCGACAGGGGGAACACCGGGGAGCTGTTTTTT. It translates to CASSTDRGNTGELFF.

The gene calls are TRBV2 and TRBJ2-1; D remains ambiguous. The V gene's germline CDR1 is SNHLY and CDR2 FYNNEI. The V end was cut by 1 base, the J end by 0 bases, with 10 bases between. The CDR3 loop spans 16 amino acids. The CDR3 DNA follows: TGTGCCAGCAGTGAAGGTTCCCCGAGCTCCTACAATGAGCAGTTCTTC. Translated, it gives CASSEGSPSSYNEQFF.

The rearrangement links TRBV14 to TRBJ1-3; TRBD1 matches 9 bases. Germline CDR1 is SGHDN and CDR2 is FVKESK. The CDR3 has 15 residues. V was pared by 2 bases and J by 5 bases, with 4 bases of the junction left unmatched. The CDR3 DNA sequence: TGTGCCAGCAGCCAAACAGGGGGCAATAGAAACACCATATATTTT. It translates to CASSQTGGNRNTIYF. Supplemented by reference TRBV14 and TRBJ1-3, the full variable domain reads EAGVTQFPSHSVIEKGQTVTLRCDPISGHDNLYWYRRVMGKEIKFLLHFVKESKQDESGMPNNRFLAERTGGTYSTLKVQPAELEDSGVYFCASSQTGGNRNTIYFGEGSWLTVV.

The chain recombines TRBV18 with TRBJ2-7; 8 bases are shared with TRBD1. Germline CDR1 is KGHSH and CDR2 is LQKENI. The CDR3 length is 16 residues. J lost 1 base, V lost 6 bases, and 11 bases had no gene match. The CDR3 region has the DNA TGTGCCAGCTCCCTTCTTCAGGGGGCAAGGTCCTACGAGCAGTACTTC. Translating it yields CASSLLQGARSYEQYF.

The chain is built from TRBV5-4 and TRBJ1-1; D call uncertain. There are 16 residues in the CDR3. V lost 0 bases and J 5 bases, leaving 17 bases between the germline ends. Germline CDR1 reads SGHNT; CDR2 reads YYREEE (reference sequence). The CDR3 nucleotides read TGTGCCAGCAGCTTGGGAGCGGGCCCTTGGCGGACTGAAGCTTTCTTT. As protein: CASSLGAGPWRTEAFF.

V gene TRBV7-7 combines with J gene TRBJ2-1; either TRBD1 or TRBD2 may supply D (8 bases each). Germline V gene data show CDR1 as SSHAT and CDR2 as FNYEAQ (reference sequence). The CDR3 has 17 residues. Between the trimmed V and J ends, which lost 5 bases and 6 bases, there was a span of 23 bases. In DNA form, the CDR3 reads TGTGCCAGCAGCACCGGACAGGGTCCACGGGGGGGCAATGAGCAGTTCTTC. This encodes CASSTGQGPRGGNEQFF.